This T cell receptor (beta chain) comes out of a study of T-cell memory formation after mild COVID-19. With V trimmed by 4 bases and J by 4 bases, 11 bases remained unmatched. This CDR3 has 16 amino acids. In germline, CDR1 is LGHDT, CDR2 YNNKEL (reference sequence). One entry per CDR3 protein, called by TCRdb with MiXCR from the 5' RACE reads. The table records roughly 600,000 distinct CDR3 sequences, under 20% of them present only once. Sequenced material: PBMCs or a T cell subset sorted from them (not recorded which). V is TRBV3-1 and J is TRBJ2-5, with TRBD1 matching 8 bases. The clonotype comes from an adult woman who had mild COVID-19 (a few samples of this study predate the infection). Cell type and time point are not known. The CDR3 is CASSPQDRDRTETQYF. The CDR3 nucleotides are TGTGCCAGCAGCCCTCAGGACAGGGATCGGACAGAGACCCAGTACTTC.